The entry below describes one T cell receptor (beta chain). Antigen: not known. This CDR3 contains 17 residues. Germline V gene data show CDR1 as SGHVS and CDR2 as FQNEAQ. Trimming cost V 5 bases and J 4 bases; bases outside gene matches: 11. The data originate from a study of identifying expanded T cells in peripheral blood. Findings and caveats of the study: Over approximately two and four weeks, about 16.4 and 19 clones changed, versus approximately 1.1 between replicates. Variance in clone template counts between approximately two-week samples significantly increased with total template count across all healthy donors.

Data came from immunoSEQ multiplex PCR; TCRdb stores just in-frame clones and leaves some out. This sample carries nearly 60,000 clones, about 92% of them seen once, and the ten largest clones take around 3.5%. During the collection period, no donor immune events like infections were recorded. The TCR sequence derives from a person aged 18 to 75 in good health. Sequencing used blood. This sequence joins TRBV7-8 and TRBJ2-5; 12 bases match TRBD1. In DNA form, the CDR3 reads TGTGCCAGCAGCCCCAGACCGGGACAGGGGGCGAGAGAGACCCAGTACTTC. It specifies CASSPRPGQGARETQYF.